This T cell receptor beta chain is drawn from a study of somatic mutations in cytotoxic T cells in rheumatoid arthritis. About the study: Flow sorting of some V beta antibody-stained T cells reached nearly 100% purity, with V beta1+ cells also TCRB-sequenced.

Profiled with immunoSEQ multiplex PCR; TCRdb holds only in-frame clones, not every one. Altogether approximately 12,000 clones are present, around four fifths being singletons, with the ten largest covering 14%. V was clipped by 1 base and J by 5 bases; unmatched bases: 6. The CDR3 totals 18 residues. Germline assignment: CDR1 SEHNR and CDR2 FQNEAQ (reference sequence). The TCR comes from an older woman in good health. Sequencing used CD8+ T cells sorted from blood. J is TRBJ2-3 and V is TRBV7-9; 16 nucleotides match TRBD2. The CDR3 sequence is CASSLGGLAGGNRDTQYF. In nucleotides, the CDR3 is TGTGCCAGCAGCTTAGGGGGACTAGCGGGGGGGAACCGAGATACGCAGTATTTT. Combining the CDR3 with reference TRBV7-9 and TRBJ2-3 gives the whole variable domain DTGVSQNPRHKITKRGQNVTFRCDPISEHNRLYWYRQTLGQGPEFLTYFQNEAQLEKSRLLSDRFSAERPKGSFSTLEIQRTEQGDSAMYLCASSLGGLAGGNRDTQYFGPGTRLTVL.